Each of the 26 T cell receptor beta chains below was sequenced from the same sample in a study of blood T cells in healthy people across ages. Then a second PCR, running about 6 to 12 cycles, was carried out with a sample-barcoded 5' primer and a J-beta primer mix. From the 5' RACE reads, TCRdb called clonotypes with MiXCR, one entry per CDR3 protein. The sample has 650,000 or so distinct CDR3 sequences, 52% seen once; the top ten hold approximately 15%. Sequencing was performed on blood. The source is a woman older than 75 in good health.

J is TRBJ1-4 and V is TRBV28, with a weak D call TRBD1 (6 bases). The CDR3 has 15 residues. Per the germline V gene, CDR1 is MDHEN and CDR2 is SYDVKM. Deletions cut 4 bases from V and 2 bases from J, with 11 bases between. The CDR3 here is CASSSRGSTNEKLFF. The CDR3, as DNA: TGTGCCAGCAGTTCCAGGGGTTCTACTAATGAAAAACTGTTTTTT.

This chain uses TRBV6-2 or TRBV6-3 with TRBJ2-3; 13 bases fit TRBD2. Germline trimming cut 2 bases from V and 13 bases from J; bases unmatched to any gene: 6. Per germline, CDR1 MNHEY and CDR2 SVGEGT. The CDR3 extends over 14 amino acids. The DNA for the CDR3 is TGTGCCAGCAGTTACGGGACTAGCGGGGACTCGAAGTATTTT. Amino acids: CASSYGTSGDSKYF.

This clonotype was counted at least ten times. V usage is TRBV12-3 or TRBV12-4 and J usage is TRBJ2-7; D remains ambiguous. This CDR3 comprises 13 residues. Deletions cut 1 base from V and 3 bases from J, with 7 bases between. The CDR3 region has the DNA TGTGCCAGCAGTTTAGGGTACCTCTACGAGCAGTACTTC. This translates into CASSLGYLYEQYF.

As concerns this clonotype: Given a much more abundant clone one base away, this may be a read error. The rearrangement links TRBV20-1 to TRBJ1-3, with D perhaps TRBD1 (5 bases). Looked up from germline, CDR1 is DFQATT and CDR2 is SNEGSKA (reference sequence). CDR3 length equals 14 residues. The CDR3 spells CSTRGTEGLNTIYF. The DNA for the CDR3 is TGCAGTACTAGAGGGACTGAGGGTTTGAACACCATATATTTT.

The V gene is TRBV20-1, the J gene TRBJ2-7; TRBD2 matches 9 bases. With V trimmed by 5 bases and J by 0 bases, 5 bases remained unmatched. The CDR3 runs to 14 residues. Germline V gene lookup returns CDR1 DFQATT and CDR2 SNEGSKA (reference sequence). The DNA of the CDR3 is TGCAGTGCTCAACCGGGACTAGCCTCCTACGAGCAGTACTTC. Translation: CSAQPGLASYEQYF.

The chain uses TRBV2 and TRBJ1-4, with TRBD1 matching 7 bases. The CDR3 totals 13 residues. V lost 4 bases, J lost 13 bases, and 9 bases stayed unmatched. The germline CDR1 and CDR2 sequences are SNHLY and FYNNEI. The DNA for the CDR3 is TGTGCCAGCAGTGGGACAGGTCCTAGGGTACTGTTTTTT. This encodes CASSGTGPRVLFF. Filled out from reference TRBV2 and TRBJ1-4, the complete variable domain reads EPEVTQTPSHQVTQMGQEVILRCVPISNHLYFYWYRQILGQKVEFLVSFYNNEISEKSEIFDDQFSVERPDGSNFTLKIRSTKLEDSAMYFCASSGTGPRVLFFGSGTQLSVL.

To note about this clonotype: One end of the junction is discordant with germline, which a read error may explain. The chain recombines TRBV4-3 with TRBJ2-6; no reliable D call. This CDR3 comprises 17 residues. Germline V gene lookup returns CDR1 LGHNA and CDR2 YSLEER. CDR3 sequence: CVSSQVETGSGANVLTF. The CDR3 DNA sequence: TGCGTCAGCAGCCAAGTGGAAACCGGGTCTGGGGCCAACGTCCTGACTTTC.

To note about this clonotype: A much larger clone lies a single base off, so this may be a read error. The rearrangement joins TRBV12-3 or TRBV12-4 to TRBJ2-1; D gene unclear. The DNA end is more similar to TRBJ2-7, so the J call may be wrong. The CDR3 is 14 residues long. The CDR3 sequence: CASSLGYSYNEQYF. The CDR3 DNA reads as TGTGCCAGCAGTTTGGGTTACTCCTACAATGAGCAGTACTTC.

This clonotype has only a few counts. The V gene is TRBV12-3 or TRBV12-4, the J gene TRBJ2-7; possible D gene TRBD1, 5 bases. The CDR3 covers 14 residues. The V end was cut by 5 bases, the J end by 7 bases, with 18 bases between. CDR3 sequence (DNA): TGTGCCAGCAGTCGTCGCCTGTTGGACAATGAGCAGTACTTC. Encoded protein: CASSRRLLDNEQYF.

The chain links TRBV28 to TRBJ2-7; D is ambiguous. The V gene lost 6 bases and the J gene lost 4 bases, with 13 bases spanning the gap. Germline CDR1 is MDHEN and CDR2 is SYDVKM. This CDR3 contains 13 residues. CDR3 sequence (DNA): TGTGCCAGCAGACCCTCAGGAAATTACGAGCAGTACTTC. This encodes CASRPSGNYEQYF.

Of note for this clonotype: Relative to the germline gene, one junction end is altered; a read error may explain this. The chain combines TRBV5-1 with TRBJ1-1; the match to TRBD1 covers 9 bases. The CDR3 sequence is 14 residues long. The V gene's germline CDR1 is SGHRS and CDR2 YFSETQ. The CDR3 nucleotides are TGCGCCAGCAGGGCCGGGACAGGGACCTCTGAAGTTTTCTTT. This codes for CASRAGTGTSEVFF.

In the case of this clonotype: This may come from a read error, since a much larger clone is one base off. The chain has TRBV3-1 and TRBJ2-5, with no clear D. Germline lookup yields CDR1 LGHDT and CDR2 YNNKEL (reference sequence). CDR3 length equals 14 residues. With 1 base removed from V and 11 bases from J, the gap between germline ends came to 17 bases. CDR3 amino acids: CASSQGLVGNEQYF. In DNA form, the CDR3 reads TGTGCCAGCAGCCAAGGCCTAGTGGGCAATGAGCAGTACTTC.

This clonotype was detected many times. A clone one base away is much larger, so this may be a read error. V gene TRBV5-6 combines with J gene TRBJ2-1; 9 bases are shared with TRBD2. Germline CDR1 reads SGHDT; CDR2 reads YYEEEE. The CDR3 consists of 15 residues. The trim removed 4 bases at V and 4 bases at J, leaving 6 bases unmatched. In DNA form, the CDR3 reads TGTGCCAGCAGCCATGGGACTAGCTTATACAATGAGCAGTTCTTC. Residues: CASSHGTSLYNEQFF.

This clonotype was seen ten or more times. The chain combines TRBV20-1 with TRBJ2-1; 7 bases align to TRBD2. This CDR3 comprises 14 residues. CDR1 is DFQATT and CDR2 is SNEGSKA in the germline V gene (reference sequence). Losses at the gene ends were 1 base for V and 3 bases for J; bases not matched to a gene: 3. CDR3 bases: TGCAGTGCTAGAGTAGAGCGGGGCTACAATGAGCAGTTCTTC. Amino acids: CSARVERGYNEQFF.

The rearrangement joins TRBV6-6 to TRBJ1-2, with unresolved D. The CDR3 loop spans 12 amino acids. The germline CDR1 and CDR2 sequences are MNHNY and SVGAGI (reference sequence). V was clipped by 4 bases and J by 4 bases, with 7 bases between them. The CDR3 DNA is TGTGCCAGCAGTTTGGGGATCTATGGCTACACCTTC. It translates to CASSLGIYGYTF.

This clonotype was found many times. V usage is TRBV6-5 and J usage is TRBJ2-2; D gene ambiguous. The germline CDR1 and CDR2 sequences are MNHEY and SVGAGI. Trimming removed 5 bases at V and 5 bases at J, with 6 bases between. The CDR3 extends over 12 amino acids. DNA of the CDR3: TGTGCCAGCAGTCGCAAAACCGGGGAGCTGTTTTTT. Its translation is CASSRKTGELFF.

This clonotype has a single count. The chain employs TRBV2 and TRBJ1-2; 8 nucleotides match TRBD1. CDR1 and CDR2 (germline): SNHLY, FYNNEI. Trimming cost V 6 bases and J 0 bases; bases outside gene matches: 6. The CDR3 sequence is 15 residues long. This CDR3 is CASSRTGLTNYGYTF. CDR3 DNA: TGTGCCAGCAGCCGGACAGGGCTGACTAACTATGGCTACACCTTC.

This clonotype appeared a few times. The V gene is TRBV5-1, the J gene TRBJ2-5; 8 bases line up with TRBD1. Trimming took 5 bases from V and 3 from J; bases not matched to a gene: 6. The germline CDR1 and CDR2 sequences are SGHRS and YFSETQ. CDR3 length equals 14 residues. The CDR3 sequence: CASSVDRGEETQYF. CDR3 nucleotides: TGCGCCAGCAGTGTAGACAGGGGAGAAGAGACCCAGTACTTC.

This clonotype was detected ten times or more. The chain is built from TRBV5-1 and TRBJ2-7; no reliable D call. The CDR3 is 12 residues long. Trimming pared 4 bases from V and 5 bases from J, leaving 10 bases between. Germline assignment: CDR1 SGHRS and CDR2 YFSETQ. The CDR3 DNA reads TGCGCCAGCAGCCCGAATGTGAACGAGCAGTACTTC. Translated, it gives CASSPNVNEQYF.

Ten or more counts support this clonotype. This may be a read error, as it is one base from a much larger clone. The chain links TRBV6-6 to TRBJ2-1; TRBD1 might be the D (5 bases). The assigned J gene may be wrong: the sequence end matches TRBJ2-7 better. The CDR3 contains 13 residues. Germline CDR1 is MNHNY and CDR2 is SVGAGI (reference sequence). CDR3 bases: TGTCCCTGGGTGGGGCGGACCTACAATGAGCAGTACTTC. It is translated as CPWVGRTYNEQYF.

The chain joins TRBV9 to TRBJ2-2; TRBD2 matches at 8 bases. CDR3 size: 17 residues. Per germline, CDR1 SGDLS and CDR2 YYNGEE. With 0 bases clipped from V and 4 bases from J, the junction kept 8 bases outside the gene matches. This CDR3 is CASSVARGGQGTGELFF. Here the CDR3 DNA reads TGTGCCAGCAGCGTAGCTCGGGGGGGCCAGGGCACCGGGGAGCTGTTTTTT.

The genes are TRBV15 and TRBJ2-5; a weak D match, TRBD2 (6 bases). The CDR3 runs to 15 residues. Germline V gives CDR1 LNHNV, CDR2 YYDKDF (reference sequence). The germline V and J ends were trimmed by 3 bases and 0 bases, with 11 bases remaining between them. The CDR3 bases are TGTGCCACCAGCAGGGACTATCGAGACCAAGAGACCCAGTACTTC. Amino acid sequence: CATSRDYRDQETQYF.

The chain combines TRBV5-6 with TRBJ2-7, with a tentative D call TRBD1 (5 bases). The CDR3 runs 14 residues. Germline V gives CDR1 SGHDT, CDR2 YYEEEE. V was clipped by 4 bases and J by 1 base, with 12 bases between them. The CDR3 spells CASSVRQGSYEQYF. The CDR3 bases are TGTGCCAGCAGCGTGCGCCAGGGTTCCTACGAGCAGTACTTC. The entire variable domain, with the rest obtained from reference TRBV5-6 and TRBJ2-7, is as follows: DAGVTQSPTHLIKTRGQQVTLRCSPKSGHDTVSWYQQALGQGPQFIFQYYEEEERQRGNFPDRFSGHQFPNYSSELNVNALLLGDSALYLCASSVRQGSYEQYFGPGTRLTVT.

The rearrangement links TRBV3-1 to TRBJ2-5, with TRBD1 identical over 9 bases. Germline loops: CDR1 LGHDT, CDR2 YNNKEL (reference sequence). Trimming at V came to 5 bases and at J to 6 bases, leaving 7 bases not matched to a gene. The CDR3 totals 14 residues. In DNA form, the CDR3 reads TGTGCCAGCAGCGGCCCGACAGGGGGTAAGACCCAGTACTTC. Protein: CASSGPTGGKTQYF.

The CDR3 region has the DNA TGTGCCAGCAGTTTCTGGTCTAGCGGGAGCACAGATGTGGAGTATTTT. Protein: CASSFWSSGSTDVEYF. This chain joins TRBV12-3 or TRBV12-4 and TRBJ2-3; 10 bases are shared with TRBD2. The trim removed 3 bases at V and 13 bases at J, leaving 16 bases unmatched. The length of the CDR3 is 16 residues.

This chain connects TRBV7-9 to TRBJ1-4; D is unresolved. V was trimmed by 5 bases and J by 8 bases, leaving 15 bases between them. Germline V gives CDR1 SEHNR, CDR2 FQNEAQ (reference sequence). The CDR3 spans 14 residues. The CDR3 DNA reads as TGTGCCAGCAGCGCGACACGGTTGGGAGAAAAACTGTTTTTT. Translation gives CASSATRLGEKLFF.